Below, 6 T cell receptor beta chains from the same sample are listed, as sequenced in a study of T-cell reconstitution after alpha-beta-depleted transplantation in children (dated by TCRdb to the mid-2010s). The method was PCR. Sequencing took place on an Illumina HiSeq 2500. TCR library preparation used molecular barcoding, with unique molecular identifiers applied to normalize quantification of the TCRbeta repertoire. TCRdb cleaned the public reads at Q25 with fastp, built clones with MiXCR and kept in-frame beta chains. Under each unique CDR3 protein, matching rows form one entry showing the most common genes and DNA. The sample has almost 400,000 distinct CDR3 sequences on record, approximately 20% of them singletons. Approximately 3.9% of the sample is taken by the ten largest. The sample here was PBMCs from the stem cell graft donor, taken from the stem cell graft. The receptors were sampled from a human donor who donated a stem cell graft to a child with acute myeloid leukemia.

This clonotype was observed a few times. This chain joins TRBV4-1 and TRBJ1-2; unclear D gene. Trimming shortened V by 0 bases and J by 6 bases, and 11 bases separated the two germline ends. In germline, CDR1 is MGHRA, CDR2 YSYEKL. The CDR3 runs 14 residues. In DNA form, the CDR3 reads TGCGCCAGCAGCCAAGACCATTTACGGAATGGCTACACCTTC. Protein: CASSQDHLRNGYTF.

The chain combines TRBV29-1 with TRBJ2-1, with 10 bases matching TRBD2. The CDR3 totals 14 residues. Trimming removed 7 bases from V and 8 bases from J; junction bases left unmatched: 11. Germline-derived CDR1 and CDR2 are SQVTM and ANQGSEA. The CDR3 region is CSAESGRAGDEQFF. As DNA, the CDR3 is TGCAGCGCAGAAAGCGGGAGGGCCGGCGATGAGCAGTTCTTC.

There are many counts of this clonotype. The V and J genes are TRBV20-1 and TRBJ1-2; 9 bases match TRBD1. V was clipped by 5 bases and J by 5 bases; unmatched bases: 3. The germline gives CDR1 DFQATT, CDR2 SNEGSKA (reference sequence). The CDR3 spans 12 residues. For the CDR3, the DNA is TGCAGTGCTTCCGGGACAGGGTATGGCTACACCTTC. Protein product: CSASGTGYGYTF.

The rearrangement links TRBV4-2 to TRBJ2-5; D gene unclear. Germline V CDR1 and CDR2: LGHNA, YNFKEQ. The CDR3 has 16 residues. Trimming took 3 bases from V and 5 from J, leaving 19 bases between them. CDR3 loop: CASSQETGEGWETQYF. Here the CDR3 DNA reads TGTGCCAGCAGCCAGGAAACTGGGGAAGGTTGGGAGACCCAGTACTTC.

This chain joins TRBV20-1 and TRBJ2-6, with D unclear. Germline assignment: CDR1 DFQATT and CDR2 SNEGSKA (reference sequence). This CDR3 has 14 residues. The V end lost 3 bases, the J end lost 0 bases, and 6 bases lay between the germline ends. CDR3 residues: CSASVRSGANVLTF. The CDR3 region has the DNA TGCAGTGCTAGTGTCCGCTCTGGGGCCAACGTCCTGACTTTC.

The chain couples TRBV6-1 to TRBJ2-7; 8 bases agree with TRBD1. The CDR3 has 15 residues. Germline CDR1 MNHNS, CDR2 SASEGT. The trim removed 5 bases at V and 6 bases at J, leaving 12 bases unmatched. The CDR3 bases are TGTGCCAGCAGTACAGGACAGGGAAGCTTGGCCGAGCAGTACTTC. Translation gives CASSTGQGSLAEQYF.